The rows below give T cell receptor beta chains drawn from one sample of a study of cytomegalovirus exposure and HLA in healthy donors. Repertoires were generated with immunoSEQ multiplex PCR, while TCRdb's copy carries only in-frame clones and drops some. The sample shows around 130,000 clones, 84% of them seen only once. The sequenced sample was PBMCs. The receptors come from a man in his fifties or sixties in good health and CMV-seronegative. Both conserved end residues are part of each CDR3. The D gene is left open where the match is weak. Rows may omit the clone size; those that give it use once, few, many or a size class.

TRBD2 TRBJ2-1 . TRBV4-3 CASSHLLWGASGATGNEQFF TGCGCCAGCAGCCATCTCCTCTGGGGGGCTAGCGGGGCGACGGGAAATGAGCAGTTCTTC
. TRBJ1-5 . TRBV6-6 CASSSLGGNQPQHF TGTGCCAGCAGTTCCCTGGGGGGGAATCAGCCCCAGCATTTT
TRBD1 TRBJ1-6 . TRBV4-3 CASSQDPGQGARNSPLHF TGCGCCAGCAGCCAAGATCCGGGACAGGGGGCGCGGAATTCACCCCTCCACTTT
. TRBJ2-7 . TRBV29-1 CSVRGSLGEQYF TGCAGCGTAAGGGGTTCCCTCGGCGAGCAGTACTTC
. TRBJ1-2 few TRBV5-4 CASSLTGYGYTF TGTGCCAGCAGCTTAACGGGCTATGGCTACACCTTC
TRBD1 TRBJ1-5 . TRBV4-1 CASSQSGREGARQPQHF TGCGCCAGCAGCCAATCGGGAAGAGAGGGGGCGCGTCAGCCCCAGCATTTT
. TRBJ2-5 . TRBV9 CASSANIQETQYF TGTGCCAGCAGTGCGAATATCCAAGAGACCCAGTACTTC
TRBD1 TRBJ1-2 . TRBV4-3 CASSQGRQGSYGYTF TGCGCCAGCAGCCAAGGGCGACAGGGTAGCTATGGCTACACCTTC
. TRBJ2-3 . TRBV30 CAWSRDTQYF TGTGCCTGGAGCAGGGATACGCAGTATTTT
. TRBJ1-2 . TRBV7-9 CASSSADYGYTF TGTGCCAGCAGCTCCGCGGACTATGGCTACACCTTC
TRBD1 TRBJ2-7 . TRBV2 CASKRDRGRVYEQYF TGTGCCAGCAAGAGGGACAGGGGACGGGTCTACGAGCAGTACTTC
TRBD1 TRBJ1-3 . TRBV5-6 CASSHRDRSSGNTIYF TGTGCCAGCAGCCACAGGGACAGGAGCTCTGGAAACACCATATATTTT
. TRBJ2-2 few TRBV2 CAVRQEANTGELFF TGTGCCGTAAGACAGGAAGCGAACACCGGGGAGCTGTTTTTT
TRBD2 TRBJ2-1 . TRBV5-4 CASSEAGGSSYNEQFF TGTGCCAGCAGCGAGGCGGGGGGGAGCTCCTACAATGAGCAGTTCTTC
TRBD2 TRBJ2-2 . TRBV9 CASSAGLAGGNTGELFF TGTGCCAGCAGCGCAGGACTAGCGGGGGGGAACACCGGGGAGCTGTTTTTT
. TRBJ1-1 once TRBV4-3 CASSHELSYSGTQAFF TGCGCCAGCAGCCACGAGCTCAGTTACTCTGGGACTCAAGCTTTCTTT
. TRBJ1-2 . TRBV4-3 CASSQDLGSAGGYTF TGCGCCAGCAGCCAAGATTTAGGGTCAGCGGGTGGCTACACCTTC
. TRBJ1-1 . TRBV2 CASTPDGDGGTEAFF TGTGCCAGCACCCCGGACGGGGATGGCGGCACTGAAGCTTTCTTT
TRBD1 TRBJ1-1 . TRBV7-9 CASSLGGQGEAFF TGTGCCAGCAGCTTAGGGGGACAGGGAGAAGCTTTCTTT
TRBD1 TRBJ2-2 few TRBV11-3 CASSFRTGGGTGELFF TGTGCCAGCAGCTTCCGGACAGGGGGAGGAACCGGGGAGCTGTTTTTT
. TRBJ2-3 . TRBV29-1 CSVWGADTQYF TGCAGCGTCTGGGGAGCAGATACGCAGTATTTT
TRBD2 TRBJ2-2 . TRBV2 CASSEGSGGAVTGELFF TGTGCCAGCAGTGAAGGAAGCGGGGGGGCGGTAACCGGGGAGCTGTTTTTT
. TRBJ2-1 . TRBV7-8 CASSLARDNEQFF TGTGCCAGCAGCTTAGCACGGGACAATGAGCAGTTCTTC
TRBD1 TRBJ1-6 few TRBV5-8 CASCPTGGISPLHF TGTGCCAGCTGTCCGACAGGGGGAATTTCACCCCTCCACTTT
. TRBJ1-1 . TRBV10-3 CAISESGNTEAFF TGTGCCATCAGTGAATCAGGGAACACTGAAGCTTTCTTT
. TRBJ1-1 few TRBV5-6 CASSLEGKAFF TGTGCCAGCAGCTTGGAGGGGAAGGCTTTCTTT
. TRBJ1-2 . TRBV5-1 CASSLSGMGYGYTF TGCGCCAGCAGCTTGTCGGGTATGGGCTATGGCTACACCTTC
TRBD1 TRBJ2-1 . TRBV15 CATFGDRGNNEQFF TGTGCCACCTTCGGGGACAGGGGAAACAATGAGCAGTTCTTC
. TRBJ1-2 . TRBV6-1 CASSENPTNYGYTF TGTGCCAGCAGTGAAAACCCTACTAACTATGGCTACACCTTC
. TRBJ1-2 . TRBV9 CASSLGPSHGYTF TGTGCCAGCAGCTTGGGGCCCTCTCATGGCTACACCTTC
TRBD1 TRBJ1-4 few TRBV5-4 CASTKDRATTNEKLFF TGTGCCAGCACCAAAGACAGGGCCACAACTAATGAAAAACTGTTTTTT
. TRBJ2-7 . TRBV10-3 CAITSTPTLQQYF TGTGCCATCACTTCCACCCCGACTCTCCAGCAGTACTTC
TRBD2 TRBJ2-5 . TRBV9 CASSPFSGGNQETQYF TGTGCCAGCAGCCCCTTTAGCGGGGGGAACCAAGAGACCCAGTACTTC
TRBD1 TRBJ1-4 . TRBV5-1 CASSLTGGEEKLFF TGCGCCAGCAGCTTGACAGGGGGCGAAGAAAAACTGTTTTTT
. TRBJ1-1 . TRBV5-1 CASSRQPGENTEAFF TGCGCCAGCAGCCGACAACCCGGGGAGAACACTGAAGCTTTCTTT
TRBD1 TRBJ2-3 . TRBV11-2 CASSLDLGQGSDTQYF TGTGCCAGCAGCTTAGATCTCGGACAGGGTTCAGATACGCAGTATTTT
TRBD1 TRBJ1-6 . TRBV4-3 CASSQDWDRALHF TGCGCCAGCAGCCAAGATTGGGACAGGGCGCTCCACTTT
. TRBJ2-2 once TRBV7-8 CASSPPVLRNTGELFF TGTGCCAGCAGCCCCCCGGTACTTCGGAACACCGGGGAGCTGTTTTTT
. TRBJ2-3 . TRBV9 CASSAPQGSTDTQYF TGTGCCAGCAGCGCCCCACAGGGTAGCACAGATACGCAGTATTTT
TRBD1 TRBJ1-1 . TRBV29-1 CSATGQGNTEAFF TGCAGCGCCACCGGACAGGGGAACACTGAAGCTTTCTTT
TRBD1 TRBJ1-1 . TRBV25-1 CASSELTGAGAEAFF TGTGCCAGCAGTGAATTGACAGGGGCGGGGGCTGAAGCTTTCTTT
TRBD1 TRBJ2-7 . TRBV7-9 CASSPGDRAPYEQYF TGTGCCAGCAGCCCAGGGGACAGGGCGCCCTACGAGCAGTACTTC
TRBD1 TRBJ2-7 few TRBV6-6 CASSYSQGDEQYF TGTGCCAGCAGTTACTCTCAGGGGGACGAGCAGTACTTC
TRBD1 TRBJ2-7 . TRBV27 CASSWTGSYEQYF TGTGCCAGCAGTTGGACAGGGAGCTACGAGCAGTACTTC
. TRBJ1-5 . TRBV6-6 CASSYQDTRNWPQHF TGTGCCAGCAGTTACCAGGACACCCGAAACTGGCCCCAGCATTTT
. TRBJ1-1 once TRBV5-1 CASSNLVNTEAFF TGCGCCAGCAGCAACTTAGTGAACACTGAAGCTTTCTTT
. TRBJ2-7 . TRBV11-2 CASSPPRQGLGYEQYF TGTGCCAGCAGCCCCCCAAGGCAGGGTTTAGGGTACGAGCAGTACTTC
. TRBJ2-2 once TRBV2 CASRPSHTTGELFF TGTGCCAGCAGACCCTCGCATACAACCGGGGAGCTGTTTTTT
TRBD2 TRBJ2-5 . TRBV7-9 CASSRTSGYQETQYF TGTGCCAGCAGCAGGACTAGCGGCTACCAAGAGACCCAGTACTTC
. TRBJ2-1 . TRBV6-5 CASMQDLSYYNEQFF TGTGCCAGCATGCAGGACTTAAGTTACTACAATGAGCAGTTCTTC
. TRBJ2-2 . TRBV19 CASSLEGGIGELFF TGTGCCAGTAGTCTTGAGGGCGGTATCGGGGAGCTGTTTTTT
TRBD1 TRBJ1-1 . TRBV7-9 CASSLADRAEAFF TGTGCCAGCAGCTTAGCGGACAGGGCTGAAGCTTTCTTT
TRBD2 TRBJ2-2 . TRBV5-4 CASSLESSGRNTGELFF TGTGCCAGCAGCTTGGAATCTAGCGGGAGGAACACCGGGGAGCTGTTTTTT
TRBD1 TRBJ2-5 . TRBV5-1 CASSLWTGGWQETQYF TGCGCCAGCAGCTTGTGGACAGGGGGATGGCAAGAGACCCAGTACTTC
TRBD1 TRBJ1-1 . TRBV29-1 CSTYPGTGRANTEAFF TGCAGCACGTACCCCGGGACAGGAAGGGCGAACACTGAAGCTTTCTTT
TRBD2 TRBJ2-3 once TRBV6-1 CASSVTSEYTQYF TGTGCCAGCAGTGTGACTAGCGAATATACGCAGTATTTT
. TRBJ1-4 . TRBV11-2 CASSITGNEKLFF TGTGCCAGCAGCATTACAGGGAATGAAAAACTGTTTTTT
. TRBJ1-2 . TRBV29-1 CSVQGDYGYTF TGCAGCGTACAGGGCGACTATGGCTACACCTTC
. TRBJ1-4 . TRBV7-9 CASSSTGRFGEKLFF TGTGCCAGCAGCTCCACTGGGAGATTTGGTGAAAAACTGTTTTTT
TRBD1 TRBJ2-5 . TRBV2 CASSGYRGGETQYF TGTGCCAGCAGTGGTTACAGGGGTGGGGAGACCCAGTACTTC